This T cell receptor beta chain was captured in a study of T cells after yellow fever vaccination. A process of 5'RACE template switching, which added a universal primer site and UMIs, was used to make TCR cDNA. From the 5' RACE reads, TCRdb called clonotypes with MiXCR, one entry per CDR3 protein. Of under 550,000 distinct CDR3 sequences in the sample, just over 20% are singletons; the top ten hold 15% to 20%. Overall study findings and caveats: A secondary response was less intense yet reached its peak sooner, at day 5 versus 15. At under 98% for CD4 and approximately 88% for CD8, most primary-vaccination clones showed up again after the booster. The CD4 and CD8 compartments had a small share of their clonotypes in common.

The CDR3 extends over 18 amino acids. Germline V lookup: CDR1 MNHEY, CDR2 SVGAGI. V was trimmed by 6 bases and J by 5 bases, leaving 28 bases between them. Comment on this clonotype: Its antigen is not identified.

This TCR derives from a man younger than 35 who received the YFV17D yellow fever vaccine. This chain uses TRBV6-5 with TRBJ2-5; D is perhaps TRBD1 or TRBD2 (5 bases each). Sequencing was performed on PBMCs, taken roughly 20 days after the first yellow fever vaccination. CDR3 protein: CASSYLLLSTEWGETQYF. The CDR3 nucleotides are TGTGCCAGCAGCTACCTCCTCCTTTCTACCGAGTGGGGGGAGACCCAGTACTTC.